What follows is one TCR beta chain and its context. Its antigen is as yet unknown. The assay was immunoSEQ multiplex PCR, and TCRdb's table has in-frame clones only and misses some. The sample records 500,000 or so clones, 87% being singletons. This sample is part of a study of Ad26.COV2.S vaccination and SARS-CoV-2 variants. About the research overall: COV1001, an Ad26.COV2.S trial, supplied this vaccine-arm donor. Intramuscular Ad26.COV2.S doses were given once or twice, 56 days apart. Study-wide findings and caveats: Breadth and depth estimates from TCRs may understate total T cell responses.

The sample's treatment: around 19 received Ad26.COV2.S at low or high dose, single or two shots; about 5 received placebo; per-sample allocation not given. Samples came from day 63 after the first vaccine or placebo injection. With 5 bases clipped from V and 6 bases from J, the junction kept 12 bases outside the gene matches. The germline V gene encodes CDR1 SGHNT and CDR2 YENEEA. The CDR3 covers 15 residues. This receptor was taken from a person between 18 and 60 years old who received the Ad26.COV2.S COVID-19 vaccine or a placebo. This specimen consisted of peripheral blood, obtained in a trial of Ad26.COV2.S vaccine versus placebo. The chain combines TRBV11-3 with TRBJ2-7, with 8 bases lining up with TRBD2. The DNA of the CDR3 is TGTGCCAGCAGCCCCCGCGGTAGCGGGAACGGCGAGCAGTACTTC. Its protein product is CASSPRGSGNGEQYF.